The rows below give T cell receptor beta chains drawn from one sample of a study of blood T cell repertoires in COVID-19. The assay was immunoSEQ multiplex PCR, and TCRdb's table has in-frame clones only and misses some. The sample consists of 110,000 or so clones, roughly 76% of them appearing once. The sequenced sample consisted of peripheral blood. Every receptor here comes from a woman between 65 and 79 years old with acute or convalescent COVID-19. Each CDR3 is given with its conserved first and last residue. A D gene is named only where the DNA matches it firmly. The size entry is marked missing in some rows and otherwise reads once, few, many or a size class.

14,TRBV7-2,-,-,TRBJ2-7,TGTGCCAGCAGCTTCGGTCAGGGGATCTACGAGCAGTACTTC,CASSFGQGIYEQYF
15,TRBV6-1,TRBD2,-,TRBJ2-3,TGTGCCAGCAGTGATCATGGGGGGGGGACAGATACGCAGTATTTT,CASSDHGGGTDTQYF
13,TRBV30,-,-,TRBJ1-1,TGTGCCTGGAAGAGACAGACTGACACTGAAGCTTTCTTT,CAWKRQTDTEAFF
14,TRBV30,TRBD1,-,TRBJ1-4,TGTGCCTGGAGTGCGACAGGGATCAATGAAAAACTGTTTTTT,CAWSATGINEKLFF
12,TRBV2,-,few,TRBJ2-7,TGTGCCAGCGCCTCGGGGTCCTACGAGCAGTACTTC,CASASGSYEQYF
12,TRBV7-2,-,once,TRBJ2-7,TGTGCCAGCAGCTTTAGCTCCGCCGAGCAGTACTTC,CASSFSSAEQYF
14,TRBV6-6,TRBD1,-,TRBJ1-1,TGTGCCAGCAGTTACGGGACAGGGGGCACTGAAGCTTTCTTT,CASSYGTGGTEAFF
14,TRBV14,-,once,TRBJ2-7,TGTGCCAGCAGGCGCGAGGGGGTGACCTACGAGCAGTACTTC,CASRREGVTYEQYF
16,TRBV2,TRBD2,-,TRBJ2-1,TGTGCCAGCAGTCGAACTCTAGCGGGGACCTACAATGAGCAGTTCTTC,CASSRTLAGTYNEQFF
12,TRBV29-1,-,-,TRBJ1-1,TGCAGCGGTGGACAACAGCAGACTGAAGCTTTCTTT,CSGGQQQTEAFF
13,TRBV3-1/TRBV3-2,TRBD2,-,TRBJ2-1,TGTGCCAGCTCTAGCGGGTCTAATGGTGAGCAGTTCTTC,CASSSGSNGEQFF
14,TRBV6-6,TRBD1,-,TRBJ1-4,TGTGCCAGCAGGTCGACAGGGGGCGGTGAAAAACTGTTTTTT,CASRSTGGGEKLFF
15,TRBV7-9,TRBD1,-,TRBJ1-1,TGTGCCAGCAGCCCACCGTGGAGGGGGGACAGTGAAGCTTTCTTT,CASSPPWRGDSEAFF
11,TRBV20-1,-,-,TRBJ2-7,TGCAGCGCAGGGATTAACTACGAGCAGTACTTC,CSAGINYEQYF
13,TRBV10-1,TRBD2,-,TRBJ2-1,TGCGCCAGCAGTGTCGGGACTAGCAGTGAGCAGTTCTTC,CASSVGTSSEQFF
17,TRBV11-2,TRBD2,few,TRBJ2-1,TGTGCCAGCAGCTTAGGGAACCCTAGCGGGCGATACAATGAGCAGTTCTTC,CASSLGNPSGRYNEQFF
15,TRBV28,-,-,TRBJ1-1,TGTGCCAGCAGGGATGAAAGGGGCCTGAACACTGAAGCTTTCTTT,CASRDERGLNTEAFF
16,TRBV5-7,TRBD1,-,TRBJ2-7,TGTGCCAGCAGCTCGCACTCGACAGGGGGCGGGTACGAGCAGTACTTC,CASSSHSTGGGYEQYF
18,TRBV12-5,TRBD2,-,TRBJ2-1,TGTGCTAGTGGTTCTTCTGGACTAGCCTACCTTTCCTACAATGAGCAGTTCTTC,CASGSSGLAYLSYNEQFF
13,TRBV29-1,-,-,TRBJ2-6,TGCAGCGTTGGGGGCGCTGGGGCCAACGTCCTGACTTTC,CSVGGAGANVLTF
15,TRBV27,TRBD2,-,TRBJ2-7,TGTGCCAGCAGTCCTATCCTAGCGGGATTCAACGAGCAGTACTTC,CASSPILAGFNEQYF
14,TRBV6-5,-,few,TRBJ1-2,TGTGCCAGCAGTTACGTCGCCGGGGGCTATGGCTACACCTTC,CASSYVAGGYGYTF
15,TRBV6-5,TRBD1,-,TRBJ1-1,TGTGCCAGCAGTTTTCTTACGGGACAGCACACTGAAGCTTTCTTT,CASSFLTGQHTEAFF
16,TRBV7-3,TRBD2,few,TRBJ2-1,TGTGCCAGCAGCCCTAGCGGGAGGGGCTCCTACAATGAGCAGTTCTTC,CASSPSGRGSYNEQFF
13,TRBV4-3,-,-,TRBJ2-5,TGCGCCAGCAGCCAAGCGGAGTCGGAGACCCAGTACTTC,CASSQAESETQYF
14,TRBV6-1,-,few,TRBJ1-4,TGTGCCAGCAGTGAACGACAGTTTAATGAAAAACTGTTTTTT,CASSERQFNEKLFF
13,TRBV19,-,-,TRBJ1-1,TGTGCCAGTAGTATTATCGATTTAGCTGAAGCTTTCTTT,CASSIIDLAEAFF
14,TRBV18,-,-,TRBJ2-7,TGTGCCAGCTCACCCGCCGGCGGGTTCTACGAGCAGTACTTC,CASSPAGGFYEQYF
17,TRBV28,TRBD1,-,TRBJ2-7,TGTGCCAGCAGTTTAAGAATTGGGACAGGGAGGAGCTACGAGCAGTACTTC,CASSLRIGTGRSYEQYF
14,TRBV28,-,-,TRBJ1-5,TGTGCCAGCACCCGCGGGGGGGCAGGTCAGCCCCAGCATTTT,CASTRGGAGQPQHF
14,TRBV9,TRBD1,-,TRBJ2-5,TGTGCCAGCAGCGCAGGGGACAGGGTTGAGACCCAGTACTTC,CASSAGDRVETQYF
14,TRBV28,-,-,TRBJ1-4,TGTGCCAGCAGTCTAGACCCCTTTGGAGAAAAACTGTTTTTT,CASSLDPFGEKLFF
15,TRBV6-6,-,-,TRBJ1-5,TGTGCCAGCAGTTACTTAGGACAGCTTAATCAGCCCCAGCATTTT,CASSYLGQLNQPQHF
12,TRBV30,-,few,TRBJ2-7,TGTGCCTGGAGCACCATGCGCTACGAGCAGTACTTC,CAWSTMRYEQYF
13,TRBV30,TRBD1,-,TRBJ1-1,TGTGCCTGGAGTGTAGACAGGGGTACTGAAGCTTTCTTT,CAWSVDRGTEAFF